These T cell receptor beta chains were read from a single sample in a study of TIL therapy for anti-PD-1-resistant metastatic lung cancer. The protocol was immunoSEQ multiplex PCR, while the TCRdb copy is restricted to in-frame clones and leaves out a portion. The sample lists 45,000 to 75,000 clones, about nine tenths occurring once. Material: blood, obtained at baseline. The receptors were sampled from a person between 30 and 79 years old with non-small cell lung cancer. Both conserved end residues are part of each CDR3. A D gene is named only where the DNA matches it firmly. Size values are once, few and many counts, or a class for expanded clones, and some rows have none.

abundance: once
d_gene: -
v_gene: TRBV7-2
j_gene: TRBJ1-5
CDR3aa: CASSLDRSFNQPQHF
CDR3nt: TGTGCCAGCAGCCTCGACAGGTCCTTCAATCAGCCCCAGCATTTT

abundance: -
d_gene: -
v_gene: TRBV6-6
j_gene: TRBJ1-5
CDR3aa: CASRTFNQPQHF
CDR3nt: TGTGCCAGCCGAACTTTTAATCAGCCCCAGCATTTT

abundance: -
d_gene: TRBD2
v_gene: TRBV19
j_gene: TRBJ2-7
CDR3aa: CASRSTSGRAYEQYF
CDR3nt: TGTGCCAGTAGATCGACTAGCGGGAGGGCCTACGAGCAGTACTTC

abundance: -
d_gene: -
v_gene: TRBV11-2
j_gene: TRBJ1-1
CDR3aa: CASSLDPGWGTEAFF
CDR3nt: TGTGCCAGCAGCTTAGACCCGGGTTGGGGCACTGAAGCTTTCTTT

abundance: once
d_gene: -
v_gene: TRBV11-2
j_gene: TRBJ1-3
CDR3aa: CASSETGLRNTIYF
CDR3nt: TGTGCCAGCAGCGAAACAGGGCTCAGAAACACCATATATTTT

abundance: -
d_gene: -
v_gene: TRBV12-3/TRBV12-4
j_gene: TRBJ1-6
CDR3aa: CASSFEGKSPLHF
CDR3nt: TGTGCCAGCAGTTTCGAGGGGAAATCACCCCTCCACTTT

abundance: -
d_gene: -
v_gene: TRBV4-1
j_gene: TRBJ2-7
CDR3aa: CASSQDWLGGGSVYEQYF
CDR3nt: TGCGCCAGCAGCCAAGATTGGCTTGGGGGCGGGAGTGTCTACGAGCAGTACTTC

abundance: -
d_gene: -
v_gene: TRBV11-2
j_gene: TRBJ2-2
CDR3aa: CASSLHPNTGELFF
CDR3nt: TGTGCCAGCAGCTTACACCCGAACACCGGGGAGCTGTTTTTT

abundance: -
d_gene: -
v_gene: TRBV6-5
j_gene: TRBJ2-7
CDR3aa: CASSYGPGGAAYEQYF
CDR3nt: TGTGCCAGCAGTTACGGACCAGGGGGGGCAGCCTACGAGCAGTACTTC

abundance: -
d_gene: -
v_gene: TRBV28
j_gene: TRBJ1-1
CDR3aa: CATRRVSTEAFF
CDR3nt: TGCGCCACCAGAAGGGTATCCACTGAAGCTTTCTTT

abundance: -
d_gene: -
v_gene: TRBV5-1
j_gene: TRBJ2-1
CDR3aa: CASSLNSAANEQFF
CDR3nt: TGCGCCAGCAGCTTAAATTCGGCGGCCAATGAGCAGTTCTTC

abundance: -
d_gene: TRBD1
v_gene: TRBV6-5
j_gene: TRBJ1-5
CDR3aa: CASRRTGTGNQPQHF
CDR3nt: TGTGCCAGCAGACGCACCGGGACAGGGAATCAGCCCCAGCATTTT

abundance: -
d_gene: TRBD1
v_gene: TRBV11-2
j_gene: TRBJ2-5
CDR3aa: CASSFRDRGLETQYF
CDR3nt: TGTGCCAGCAGCTTCCGGGACAGGGGGCTGGAGACCCAGTACTTC

abundance: -
d_gene: -
v_gene: TRBV19
j_gene: TRBJ1-2
CDR3aa: CATHRGPGYGYTF
CDR3nt: TGTGCCACCCATAGGGGCCCGGGGTATGGCTACACCTTC

abundance: -
d_gene: -
v_gene: TRBV19
j_gene: TRBJ2-5
CDR3aa: CASSMTQGTQYF
CDR3nt: TGTGCCAGTAGTATGACCCAGGGGACCCAGTACTTC

abundance: -
d_gene: TRBD1
v_gene: TRBV3-1/TRBV3-2
j_gene: TRBJ1-1
CDR3aa: CASSQDTGGGEAFF
CDR3nt: TGTGCCAGCAGCCAAGACACAGGGGGCGGTGAAGCTTTCTTT

abundance: -
d_gene: -
v_gene: TRBV2
j_gene: TRBJ2-7
CDR3aa: CASTPGLSYEQYF
CDR3nt: TGTGCCAGTACCCCGGGCCTATCCTACGAGCAGTACTTC

abundance: -
d_gene: -
v_gene: TRBV2
j_gene: TRBJ1-2
CDR3aa: CASTSGGHGYTF
CDR3nt: TGTGCCAGCACCAGCGGGGGGCATGGCTACACCTTC

abundance: few
d_gene: -
v_gene: TRBV28
j_gene: TRBJ1-6
CDR3aa: CASSLRGWSPLHF
CDR3nt: TGTGCCAGCAGTTTAAGAGGATGGTCACCCCTCCACTTT

abundance: -
d_gene: -
v_gene: TRBV4-1
j_gene: TRBJ2-1
CDR3aa: CASSDIYLARKSSHYNEQFF
CDR3nt: TGCGCCAGCAGCGATATTTATTTGGCGAGGAAATCCTCCCATTACAATGAGCAGTTCTTC

abundance: -
d_gene: TRBD2
v_gene: TRBV3-1/TRBV3-2
j_gene: TRBJ2-1
CDR3aa: CASSQGWGLAGGGEQFF
CDR3nt: TGTGCCAGCAGCCAAGGATGGGGACTAGCGGGAGGAGGGGAGCAGTTCTTC

abundance: -
d_gene: -
v_gene: TRBV7-9
j_gene: TRBJ2-7
CDR3aa: CASTRDSSYEQYF
CDR3nt: TGTGCCAGCACCCGTGACAGTTCCTACGAGCAGTACTTC

abundance: -
d_gene: -
v_gene: TRBV28
j_gene: TRBJ2-3
CDR3aa: CASSFPSTPGTQYF
CDR3nt: TGTGCCAGCAGTTTCCCTTCGACTCCCGGTACGCAGTATTTT

abundance: -
d_gene: -
v_gene: TRBV6-1
j_gene: TRBJ2-4
CDR3aa: CASSEQTQNIQYF
CDR3nt: TGTGCCAGCAGTGAACAAACCCAAAACATTCAGTACTTC

abundance: few
d_gene: -
v_gene: TRBV28
j_gene: TRBJ1-1
CDR3aa: CASSFALAFF
CDR3nt: TGTGCCAGCAGTTTTGCCCTGGCTTTCTTT

abundance: -
d_gene: -
v_gene: TRBV5-5
j_gene: TRBJ1-2
CDR3aa: CASSLGWGGGYGYTF
CDR3nt: TGTGCCAGCAGCTTGGGCTGGGGGGGCGGCTATGGCTACACCTTC